This T cell receptor (beta chain) was recorded in a study of T cells in Graves' hyperthyroidism and ophthalmopathy. Points from the study as a whole: In blood, most of the thyroid clonotypes expanded above 0.001 were also present.

Disease duration under 2 months; hyperthyroidism patients were aged 18 to 65. On this clonotype itself: The antigen remains unidentified. Given a much more abundant clone one base away, this may be a read error.

Template material for amplifying TCR beta CDR3 regions consisted of RNA transcripts. TCR CDR3 regions were first amplified by RT-PCR with HTBI primers. MiXCR, run by TCRdb on the multiplex PCR reads, gives a single entry per CDR3 protein. The sample contains over 450,000 distinct CDR3 sequences, about 15% of which appear only once. The ends lost 7 bases at V and 3 bases at J; junction bases unmatched: 12. This CDR3 comprises 15 residues. The clonotype comes from a woman between 18 and 29 years old with Graves' hyperthyroidism. The chain is built from TRBV12-3 or TRBV12-4 and TRBJ2-7, with 7 bases lining up with TRBD1. The sample was blood. The CDR3 coding sequence is TGTGCCAGCACCCCTTTGGACAGGTCGTTCTACGAGCAGTACTTC. Protein: CASTPLDRSFYEQYF.